These 21 T cell receptor beta chains originate from one sample sequenced in a study of blood T cell repertoires in COVID-19. Repertoires were generated with immunoSEQ multiplex PCR, while TCRdb's copy carries only in-frame clones and drops some. The table has about 190,000 clones, roughly 84% seen once. Sequencing was performed on PBMCs or T cells enriched from blood (not recorded which). The receptors shown here come from a woman aged 30 to 39 who had recovered from COVID-19.

This clone has a single count. The J gene is TRBJ1-5, the V gene TRBV14; 7 nucleotides align to TRBD1. The trim removed 4 bases at V and 2 bases at J, leaving 2 bases unmatched. The CDR3 has 14 amino acids. The germline V gene has CDR1 SGHDN and CDR2 FVKESK. CDR3 nucleotide sequence: TGTGCCAGCAGCCTTACAGGGGGCAATCAGCCCCAGCATTTT. Residues: CASSLTGGNQPQHF.

This rearrangement joins TRBV15 to TRBJ1-1; D might be TRBD1 (5 bases). This CDR3 region has 15 residues. Trimming took off 7 bases at V and 6 bases at J, with 21 bases between the two ends. Germline CDR1 and CDR2: LNHNV and YYDKDF (reference sequence). CDR3 in DNA: TGTGCCACCACCCCGGGGGACCGATTTTTAGCTGAAGCTTTCTTT. Translated, it gives CATTPGDRFLAEAFF.

V and J are TRBV7-8 and TRBJ2-1; D remains unclear. The germline V gene encodes CDR1 SGHVS and CDR2 FQNEAQ. The CDR3 is 14 residues long. With 1 base removed from V and 6 bases from J, the gap between germline ends came to 10 bases. CDR3 DNA: TGTGCCAGCAGCTTAGGCAGGCAATCCAATGAGCAGTTCTTC. It codes for CASSLGRQSNEQFF.

This sequence joins TRBV7-3 and TRBJ2-1, with TRBD1 matching 8 bases. Losses at the gene ends were 2 bases for V and 6 bases for J; bases not matched to a gene: 6. This CDR3 is built from 15 residues. In germline, CDR1 is SGHTA, CDR2 FQGTGA. CDR3 protein: CASSLGTGGFNEQFF. As DNA, the CDR3 is TGTGCCAGCAGCTTAGGTACAGGGGGATTCAATGAGCAGTTCTTC.

This chain links TRBV7-9 with TRBJ2-7; 10 positions match TRBD1. Germline CDR1 SEHNR, CDR2 FQNEAQ (reference sequence). The CDR3 runs 14 residues. Trimming removed 3 bases from V and 4 bases from J; junction bases left unmatched: 3. CDR3 protein: CASSFRGQGYEQYF. The CDR3 DNA follows: TGTGCCAGCAGCTTCCGGGGACAGGGGTACGAGCAGTACTTC.

A note on this clone: A junction boundary mismatches the germline segment, possibly from a read error. This rearrangement joins TRBV29-1 to TRBJ2-7; D possibly corresponds to TRBD2 (5 bases). The CDR3 totals 8 residues. Germline values: CDR1 SQVTM, CDR2 ANQGSEA. The CDR3 sequence is CSVAAGLF. CDR3 in DNA: TGCAGCGTTGCCGCAGGACTGTTC.

The J gene is TRBJ2-2, the V gene TRBV3-1 (or the pseudogene TRBV3-2); 11 positions match TRBD2. The germline CDR1 and CDR2 sequences are LGHDT and YNNKEL (reference sequence). Trimming at V came to 1 base and at J to 5 bases, leaving 3 bases not matched to a gene. The CDR3 has 16 residues. CDR3 amino acids: CASSQGLAGSTGELFF. The CDR3 nucleotides read TGTGCCAGCAGCCAAGGACTAGCGGGATCTACCGGGGAGCTGTTTTTT.

The V and J genes are TRBV5-5 and TRBJ2-5; TRBD2 aligns across 8 bases. The germline V gene has CDR1 SGHKS and CDR2 YYEKEE (reference sequence). The CDR3 totals 15 residues. The ends lost 1 base at V and 1 base at J; junction bases unmatched: 3. CDR3 nucleotide sequence: TGTGCCAGCAGCTTGCGGGGACTAGGCCAAGAGACCCAGTACTTC. Its protein is CASSLRGLGQETQYF.

This rearrangement joins TRBV24-1 to TRBJ2-1, with D possibly matching TRBD2 (7 bases). Germline-derived CDR1 and CDR2 are KGHDR and SFDVKD. The CDR3 sequence is 14 residues long. V lost 4 bases and J 10 bases, leaving 16 bases between the germline ends. CDR3 residues: CATSEGWEGGEQFF. CDR3 coding DNA: TGTGCCACCAGTGAGGGTTGGGAGGGGGGCGAGCAGTTCTTC.

This clone has only a few counts. The V call is TRBV29-1, the J call TRBJ2-5; TRBD2 aligns across 7 bases. The CDR3 covers 13 residues. Germline loops: CDR1 SQVTM, CDR2 ANQGSEA. J was trimmed by 2 bases and V by 2 bases; bases with no gene match: 2. The CDR3, as DNA: TGCAGCGTTGAAAGGGGAGGGCAAGAGACCCAGTACTTC. Protein product: CSVERGGQETQYF.

V is TRBV13 and J is TRBJ2-7; the D gene is possibly TRBD1 (6 bases). Trimming left V 3 bases short and J 1 base short, with 16 bases between. The length of the CDR3 is 16 residues. Germline V gives CDR1 PRHDT, CDR2 FYEKMQ (reference sequence). This chain's CDR3 is CASSLGPEGGSYEQYV. CDR3 coding DNA: TGTGCCAGCAGCTTGGGGCCAGAAGGGGGATCCTACGAGCAGTACGTC.

The V gene is TRBV5-1, the J gene TRBJ2-1, with D possibly matching TRBD1 (6 bases). The ends were cut back, 6 bases at V and 7 bases at J, with 17 bases in the middle. CDR1 is SGHRS and CDR2 is YFSETQ in the germline V gene. This CDR3 spans 14 amino acids. The CDR3, as DNA: TGCGCCAGCAAGGGAACAGGGTGGTCGAATGAGCAGTTCTTC. This encodes CASKGTGWSNEQFF.

In this sample, this clone turned up once. Written as DNA, the CDR3 is TGTGCCACCAGCAGAGACAGCGGGACAGGGTCCTACGAGCAGTACTTC. It is translated as CATSRDSGTGSYEQYF. This sequence joins TRBV15 and TRBJ2-7; the match to TRBD1 covers 9 bases. V shed 0 bases and J 1 base; nucleotides not matched to a gene: 4. Germline CDR1 and CDR2: LNHNV and YYDKDF (reference sequence). The CDR3 loop spans 16 amino acids.

V is TRBV28 and J is TRBJ2-1; tentative D call: TRBD1 (5 bases). The CDR3 extends over 16 amino acids. Trimming took off 5 bases at V and 2 bases at J, with 16 bases between the two ends. Germline values: CDR1 MDHEN, CDR2 SYDVKM. The CDR3 DNA follows: TGTGCCAGCAGTGTTCAGGGTCCACTGGCCTACAATGAGCAGTTCTTC. Residues: CASSVQGPLAYNEQFF.

This chain connects TRBV6-6 to TRBJ2-7; 9 nucleotides align to TRBD1. V was pared by 6 bases and J by 3 bases, with 9 bases of the junction left unmatched. Germline loops: CDR1 MNHNY, CDR2 SVGAGI (reference sequence). There are 15 residues in the CDR3. This CDR3 is CASSDTGGAGYEQYV. The CDR3 DNA sequence: TGTGCCAGCAGCGATACAGGGGGCGCGGGCTACGAGCAGTACGTC.

The chain uses TRBV7-2 and TRBJ1-2; the match to TRBD1 covers 7 bases. V trimming: 4 bases; J trimming: 4 bases; junction bases outside the gene matches: 6. Germline CDR1 and CDR2: SGHTA and FQGNSA. The CDR3 length is 14 residues. The CDR3 sequence is CASSSGTAVYGYTF. DNA for the CDR3: TGTGCCAGCAGCTCCGGGACAGCGGTCTATGGCTACACCTTC.

The CDR3: CASSLSNYGYTF. CDR3 DNA: TGCGCCAGCAGCTTGAGCAACTATGGCTACACCTTC. The V call is TRBV5-1, the J call TRBJ1-2; unclear D gene. CDR1 is SGHRS and CDR2 is YFSETQ in the germline V gene. Trimming stripped 1 base from V and 2 bases from J, with 3 bases between. The CDR3 spans 12 residues.

The chain carries TRBV15 and TRBJ2-3; D may be TRBD1 (5 bases). Per germline, CDR1 LNHNV and CDR2 YYDKDF (reference sequence). The CDR3 extends over 16 amino acids. With 5 bases removed from V and 3 bases from J, the gap between germline ends came to 18 bases. The DNA for the CDR3 is TGTGCCACCAGCGGGCGAGGCAGGGTAGTGACAGATACGCAGTATTTT. Its translation is CATSGRGRVVTDTQYF.

The chain recombines TRBV7-9 with TRBJ2-3; TRBD1 matches 9 bases. V trimming: 4 bases; J trimming: 6 bases; junction bases outside the gene matches: 11. CDR1 is SEHNR and CDR2 is FQNEAQ in the germline V gene (reference sequence). The CDR3 extends over 16 amino acids. The DNA of the CDR3 is TGTGCCAGCAGCTCCCTCGGGACAGGGATCGGGGATACGCAGTATTTT. Translation: CASSSLGTGIGDTQYF.

The chain is built from TRBV19 and TRBJ2-2, with 8 bases matching TRBD1. Germline CDR1 reads LNHDA; CDR2 reads SQIVND (reference sequence). Trimming removed 0 bases from V and 6 bases from J; junction bases left unmatched: 3. The CDR3 spans 15 residues. The DNA for the CDR3 is TGTGCCAGTAGTATAGAGACAGGGGTGGCCGGGGAGCTGTTTTTT. It codes for CASSIETGVAGELFF.

This sequence joins TRBV5-4 and TRBJ2-5; possibly TRBD2 for D (7 bases). CDR3 length: 15 amino acids. Germline V lookup: CDR1 SGHNT, CDR2 YYREEE (reference sequence). Trimming left V 6 bases short and J 2 bases short, with 17 bases between. The CDR3 sequence: CASNLVGGRQETQYF. The CDR3 DNA reads TGTGCCAGCAACCTGGTGGGGGGGCGTCAAGAGACCCAGTACTTC.